Each of the 14 T cell receptor beta chains below was sequenced from the same sample in a study of early T cells in non-severe SARS-CoV-2 infection. TCRdb re-called the 5' RACE reads with MiXCR, one entry per CDR3 protein. The sample includes tens of thousands of distinct CDR3 sequences, roughly a tenth seen only once; the top ten take 8.6%. The sample was whole blood. The receptors were gathered from an adult who was a healthcare worker with PCR-confirmed SARS-CoV-2 infection or an uninfected control (not recorded which).

The chain links TRBV24-1 to TRBJ1-5; TRBD1 is a possible D gene (5 bases). CDR1 is KGHDR and CDR2 is SFDVKD in the germline V gene. The CDR3 runs to 14 residues. Deletions cut 9 bases from V and 1 base from J, with 12 bases between. The CDR3: CATGGAGSNQPQHF. The DNA for the CDR3 is TGTGCCACCGGAGGCGCAGGGAGCAATCAGCCCCAGCATTTT.

The gene calls are TRBV2 and TRBJ2-1; tentatively, D is TRBD1 (6 bases). CDR3 length: 13 amino acids. Deletions cut 2 bases from V and 15 bases from J, with 17 bases between. Germline V lookup: CDR1 SNHLY, CDR2 FYNNEI. DNA for the CDR3: TGTGCCAGCAGTGAATTTGGACAGTCTTTGCGGTTCTTC. Protein product: CASSEFGQSLRFF.

The table lists this clonotype with many counts. The genes are TRBV11-2 and TRBJ1-1, with 9 bases aligning to TRBD1. In germline, CDR1 is SGHAT, CDR2 FQNNGV. V was pared by 6 bases and J by 6 bases, with 5 bases of the junction left unmatched. This CDR3 has 13 residues. As DNA, the CDR3 is TGTGCCAGCAGTTTCACAGGGGGCTCTGAAGCTTTCTTT. Protein sequence: CASSFTGGSEAFF.

This clonotype occurred a few times. CDR3 sequence (DNA): TGTGCCAGCATCCGACAGGGGAACACTGAAGCTTTCTTT. It encodes CASIRQGNTEAFF. The chain uses TRBV6-5 and TRBJ1-1; TRBD1 matches at 7 bases. The CDR3 length is 13 residues. V shed 7 bases, J shed 1 base, and the junction held 3 bases outside the gene matches. CDR1 and CDR2 (germline): MNHEY, SVGAGI.

CDR3 loop: CAISDGRAYEQYF. The CDR3 nucleotides read TGTGCCATCAGTGATGGACGGGCCTACGAGCAGTACTTC. V usage is TRBV10-3 and J usage is TRBJ2-7; D is ambiguous. This CDR3 is 13 amino acids long. CDR1 is ENHRY, CDR2 SYGVKD, per germline. The V end lost 3 bases, the J end lost 2 bases, and 8 bases lay between the germline ends.

This clonotype was counted between two and nine times. This chain joins TRBV9 and TRBJ2-1; D not resolved. The CDR3 is 15 residues long. CDR1 and CDR2 from the germline V gene are SGDLS and YYNGEE. V was clipped by 4 bases and J by 0 bases, with 11 bases between them. The CDR3 coding sequence is TGTGCCAGCAGCCCCCAGGCCAGCTCCTACAATGAGCAGTTCTTC. It yields the protein CASSPQASSYNEQFF.

This chain joins TRBV11-2 and TRBJ1-6, with D maybe TRBD1 (5 bases). The CDR3 has 13 amino acids. Trimming took off 4 bases at V and 10 bases at J, with 11 bases between the two ends. The V gene's germline CDR1 is SGHAT and CDR2 FQNNGV. The CDR3 nucleotides read TGTGCCAGCAGCTACCCCAGGGACTCACCCCTCCACTTT. It encodes CASSYPRDSPLHF.

This clonotype has just a few counts. V gene TRBV27 combines with J gene TRBJ1-3, with a tentative D call TRBD1 (5 bases). Between the trimmed V and J ends, which lost 4 bases and 0 bases, there was a span of 10 bases. This CDR3 has 15 amino acids. The germline CDR1 and CDR2 sequences are MNHEY and SMNVEV (reference sequence). In DNA, the CDR3 is TGTGCCAGCAGTTCCTACAGGAGCTCTGGAAACACCATATATTTT. Residues: CASSSYRSSGNTIYF.

This clonotype was found many times. As DNA, the CDR3 is TGCAGTGCTAGACTAGCGGGGCCCCAAGAGACCCAGTACTTC. As protein: CSARLAGPQETQYF. The chain joins TRBV20-1 to TRBJ2-5; 9 positions agree with TRBD2. The CDR3 runs to 14 residues. Trimming took 2 bases from V and 1 from J; bases not matched to a gene: 2. The V gene's germline CDR1 is DFQATT and CDR2 SNEGSKA (reference sequence).

This clonotype was picked up many times. The chain employs TRBV20-1 and TRBJ2-7; 9 bases match TRBD2. This CDR3 comprises 13 residues. Looked up from germline, CDR1 is DFQATT and CDR2 is SNEGSKA (reference sequence). V lost 1 base, J lost 5 bases, and 3 bases stayed unmatched. CDR3 nucleotide sequence: TGCAGTGCTAGAGGGCTAGCGGGAAACGAGCAGTACTTC. It is translated as CSARGLAGNEQYF.

Here the CDR3 reads CASSLTRESQETQYF. CDR3 DNA sequence: TGTGCCAGCAGCTTGACGCGGGAGAGCCAAGAGACCCAGTACTTC. J is TRBJ2-5 and V is TRBV5-4; 7 positions match TRBD2. The ends lost 1 base at V and 1 base at J; junction bases unmatched: 4. The CDR3 totals 15 residues. CDR1 and CDR2 (germline): SGHNT, YYREEE (reference sequence).

This clonotype was recorded at least ten times. V usage is TRBV7-2 and J usage is TRBJ1-2; unclear D gene. The CDR3 is 11 residues long. The V end lost 3 bases, the J end lost 7 bases, and 6 bases lay between the germline ends. In germline, CDR1 is SGHTA, CDR2 FQGNSA. Here the CDR3 reads CASSLGSGYTF. The CDR3 DNA reads TGTGCCAGCAGCTTGGGGAGTGGCTACACCTTC. Supplemented by reference TRBV7-2 and TRBJ1-2, the full variable domain reads GAGVSQSPSNKVTEKGKDVELRCDPISGHTALYWYRQSLGQGLEFLIYFQGNSAPDKSGLPSDRFSAERTGGSVSTLTIQRTQQEDSAVYLCASSLGSGYTFGSGTRLTVV.

This clonotype was seen a handful of times. The chain recombines TRBV5-1 with TRBJ2-5; D unresolved. CDR3 length equals 11 residues. Germline CDR1 reads SGHRS; CDR2 reads YFSETQ. V was clipped by 2 bases and J by 5 bases, with 4 bases between them. CDR3 nucleotide sequence: TGCGCCAGCAGCTTCGCCGAGACCCAGTACTTC. Amino acid sequence: CASSFAETQYF.

For this clonotype: Its ends do not fully match the called genes, so a read error is possible. The V gene is TRBV5-5, the J gene TRBJ1-1, with 7 bases matching TRBD1. This CDR3 contains 14 residues. The germline V gene encodes CDR1 SGHKS and CDR2 YYEKEE (reference sequence). CDR3 amino acids: CASSLHRGNTEALF. For the CDR3, the DNA is TGTGCTAGCAGCTTGCACAGGGGAAACACTGAAGCTCTCTTT.